This entry describes one TCR beta chain. Replicate PCRs run on sorted subsets employed approximately 0.2 ug DNA, roughly 30,000 T cell genomes. TCRdb keeps only in-frame clones here, not all; method: immunoSEQ multiplex PCR. The sample records about 2.1 million clones, about 93% being singletons. Positive CCR7 selection of CD45RO-negative cells yielded the naive CD8 cells, and terminally differentiated effector memory CD45RA+ cells were excluded. This specimen belongs to a study of shared clonotypes between healthy human individuals. The overall study: With ages of 18 to 49, the donors were two women and three men.

The germline V gene has CDR1 SGHTA and CDR2 FQGTGA. The length of the CDR3 is 14 residues. V lost 1 base to trimming and J lost 13 bases; unmatched junction nucleotides: 7. The clonotype originates from a man younger than 30 in good health. Some clones in this sample may be carry-over from other donors' samples. Input material: naive CD8+ T cells from PBMCs. The V gene is TRBV7-3, the J gene TRBJ2-1; 10 bases map to TRBD2. The CDR3 DNA reads TGTGCCAGCAGCTTAATAGGCTCTAGCGGGAGCCAGTTCTTC. Amino acids: CASSLIGSSGSQFF. The variable domain in full, with the rest retrieved from reference TRBV7-3 and TRBJ2-1, is GAGVSQTPSNKVTEKGKYVELRCDPISGHTALYWYRQSLGQGPEFLIYFQGTGAADDSGLPNDRFFAVRPEGSVSTLKIQRTERGDSAVYLCASSLIGSSGSQFFGPGTRLTVL.